Ten or more counts support the clone carrying this T cell receptor beta chain. The TCR beta library used iRepertoire HTBI primers with Arm-PCR amplification of CDR3. TCRdb processed the multiplex PCR reads anew with MiXCR; each CDR3 protein has one entry. The sample has roughly 420,000 distinct CDR3 sequences; 14% are singletons. The sample comes from a study of regulatory T cells in long-lasting Graves disease. As to time point: newly diagnosed GD, antithyroid drugs for less than 3 months. Extracted RNA from PBMCs served as the source of the TCR library. Roughly 9.3 milliliters of peripheral blood were taken and placed in EDTA tubes. The sample was also reused in another study, on T cells in Graves' hyperthyroidism and ophthalmopathy. From that study: Using the HTBI primer set, a first-round RT-PCR was run on the TCR CDR3.

This receptor was obtained from a woman aged 45-59 years with Graves disease. Sequences were derived from peripheral blood mononuclear cells (PBMCs), sampled at new diagnosis, from a patient treated with antithyroid drugs.

For the CDR3, the DNA is TGTGCCAGCAGTGAAATTGGCGGGAGGATGGCAGATACGCAGTATTTT. The encoded protein is CASSEIGGRMADTQYF. This chain links TRBV2 with TRBJ2-3, with TRBD2 matching 8 bases. Germline assignment: CDR1 SNHLY and CDR2 FYNNEI. The V segment lost 2 bases and the J segment 4 bases; nucleotides outside the gene matches: 8. There are 16 residues in the CDR3.